This section outlines one T cell receptor (beta chain) sequence together with its context. Its antigen specificity is not known. No quality values exist for individual bases; no much larger clone is one base distant. Counted from cysteine to phenylalanine, this CDR3 has 18 amino acids. Only the CDR3 DNA is retained, 54 bases long and in frame from the first base. The germline V gene yields ENHRY for CDR1 and SYGVKD for CDR2. Germline trimming: 7 bases from V, 2 bases from J; junction bases outside gene matches: 13. The donors were healthy, HIV-negative adults who had no recently reported acute infections or vaccinations. All donors were Caucasian adults living in Nashville, Tennessee, USA. CD4+ T cells were enriched by magnetic negative selection; naive cells were then positively selected on CD45RA, and the negative fraction formed the memory subset. Blood was obtained by leukapheresis, after which PBMCs were separated by Ficoll-Histopaque density gradient centrifugation and cryopreserved in liquid nitrogen vapor phase. Purity and quantity of every magnetically sorted T cell population were checked by analytical flow cytometry. Genomic DNA was isolated from every sorted fraction and measured by UV absorbance on a Nanodrop 2000c.

TCR CDR3 regions were amplified from genomic DNA by multiplex PCR using the deep immunoSEQ assay. Extracted genomic DNA from each cell subset was spread evenly across all wells of several immunoSEQ 96-well plates, with each plate serving as a replicate. For sorted subsets, each replicate PCR was loaded with roughly 200 ng genomic DNA, equivalent to approximately 27,000 T cell genomes. Purified libraries were quantified with a Qubit 3.0 fluorometer, sized on a Bioanalyzer 2100, and re-quantified with the KAPA Library Quantification kit. A separate single-read 150-cycle Illumina NextSeq 550 flow cell was used to sequence each immunoSEQ 96-well plate. Turning to the authors' computational methods: Because only junctional sequences without quality scores were contained in the immunoSEQ output, filtering matching that applied to full-length reads could not be performed. To assign V/J genes and CDR3, sequences were annotated using PyIR, a Python wrapper for IgBLAST v1.9, with IMGT germline references. Reads were removed for weak V/J assignments (E-value above 1e-6), missing CDR3, stop codons, out-of-frame junctions, or ambiguous translated residues. V3J clonotypes were defined by identical inferred V gene, J gene, and CDR3 amino acid sequence. To compute the percentage overlap between repertoires, the number of shared unique clonotypes was divided by the size of the smaller repertoire. Three approaches were used to assess repertoire richness: RTK rarefaction, the Chao1 estimator, and Recon v2.1 estimates of unobserved clonotypes. OLGA was used to compute generation probabilities for all TCRbeta clonotypes that the gDNA method yielded from a handful of donors. TCRdb retrieved this table from immuneACCESS and kept in-frame rearrangements only. Not all clones are present; in checked studies, unresolved V genes account for under half, and no reason is known for the remainder. Clone size and V and J calls were adopted from that table, with D and trimming inferred from the DNA. This sample has about 1.1 million clones in its table, and approximately 78% of those were observed once. The ten largest make up under 0.65% of the sample.

These data are taken from a study of shared clonotypes between healthy human individuals (TCRdb year 2020). Looking at the study overall: Two women and three men aged 18 to 49 years were included in the cohort. To increase sequencing depth and limit assay-specific biases, different laboratories used diverse techniques to prepare libraries and sequence TCR repertoires. Each donor's leukapheresis produced roughly between about 0.85 and 10 billion PBMCs. Per donor, three plates each were used for CD4 naive and CD4 memory, two for CD8 naive, and one for CD8 memory. Blood TCR repertoires of four to six healthy adults were deeply sequenced to estimate repertoire size and the extent of clonotype sharing between individuals. The investigation overall reported the following: Estimated clonotype richness was generally larger for naive than for memory subsets. The small number of donors limited the genetic and exposure-history diversity represented. Sharing across several donors was observed for approximately 5% of naive CD4, over 3% of naive CD8, over 2% of memory CD4, and approximately 0.41% of memory CD8 clonotypes. Sampling was limited to blood, and TCR repertoires in tissue likely differ from TCR repertoires in blood. Compared with non-shared clonotypes, the clonotypes found in all four sorted-subset donors had higher generation probabilities. Pairwise subsampling indicated that sequencing depth was expected to affect the degree of clonotype sharing among donors. Incomplete sequencing was indicated by rarefaction of sorted-subset datasets, despite the large sequencing depth.

The chain is encoded by TRBV10-3 joined to TRBJ2-5; TRBD2 lines up with 13 middle nucleotides. The receptor was isolated from a man aged 18 to 29 in good health. Some clones in this sample may be carry-over from other donors' samples. The sequenced material came from memory CD4+ T cells from PBMCs. Read against the paper, the sample's cell subset or site label means: CD45RA-negative fraction. The nucleotide sequence reads TGTGCCATCAAAGGTGCGACTAGCGGGAGGAGGGGGCAAGAGACCCAGTACTTC. Its protein is CAIKGATSGRRGQETQYF.